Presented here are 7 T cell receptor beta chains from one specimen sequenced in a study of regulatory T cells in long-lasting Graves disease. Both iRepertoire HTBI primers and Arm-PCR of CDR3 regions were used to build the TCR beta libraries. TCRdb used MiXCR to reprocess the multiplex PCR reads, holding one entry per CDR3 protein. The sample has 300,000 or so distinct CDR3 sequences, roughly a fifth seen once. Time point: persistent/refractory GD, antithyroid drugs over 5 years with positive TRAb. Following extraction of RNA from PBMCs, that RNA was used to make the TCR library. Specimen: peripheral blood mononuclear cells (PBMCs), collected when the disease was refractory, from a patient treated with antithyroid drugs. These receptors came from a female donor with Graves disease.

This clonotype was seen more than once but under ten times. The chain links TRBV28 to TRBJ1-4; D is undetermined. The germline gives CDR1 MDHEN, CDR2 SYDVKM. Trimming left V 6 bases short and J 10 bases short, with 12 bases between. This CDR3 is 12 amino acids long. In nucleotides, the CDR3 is TGTGCCAGCAGCCCTGAGGAGCGAAAACTGTTTTTT. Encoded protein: CASSPEERKLFF.

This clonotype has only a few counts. The CDR3 protein is CASSSLAGGNIQYF. The CDR3 DNA reads as TGTGCCAGCAGCTCTCTAGCGGGAGGGAACATTCAGTACTTC. This chain links TRBV7-3 with TRBJ2-4, with 12 bases fitting TRBD2. With V trimmed by 4 bases and J by 7 bases, 2 bases remained unmatched. The CDR3 length is 14 residues. Per the germline V gene, CDR1 is SGHTA and CDR2 is FQGTGA. Drawing the rest from reference TRBV7-3 and TRBJ2-4, the complete variable domain is GAGVSQTPSNKVTEKGKYVELRCDPISGHTALYWYRQSLGQGPEFLIYFQGTGAADDSGLPNDRFFAVRPEGSVSTLKIQRTERGDSAVYLCASSSLAGGNIQYFGAGTRLSVL.

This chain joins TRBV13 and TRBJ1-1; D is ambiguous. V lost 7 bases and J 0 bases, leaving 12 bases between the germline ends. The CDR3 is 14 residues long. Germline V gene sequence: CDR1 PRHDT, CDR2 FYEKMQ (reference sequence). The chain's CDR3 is CASMAAGLNTEAFF. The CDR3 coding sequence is TGTGCCAGCATGGCAGCTGGACTGAACACTGAAGCTTTCTTT.

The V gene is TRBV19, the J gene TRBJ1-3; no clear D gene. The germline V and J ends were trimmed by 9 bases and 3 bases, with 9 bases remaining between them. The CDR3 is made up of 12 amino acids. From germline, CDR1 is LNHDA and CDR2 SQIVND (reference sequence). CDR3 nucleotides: TGTGCCAGCCGGGAACTTGGAAACACCATATATTTT. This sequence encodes CASRELGNTIYF.

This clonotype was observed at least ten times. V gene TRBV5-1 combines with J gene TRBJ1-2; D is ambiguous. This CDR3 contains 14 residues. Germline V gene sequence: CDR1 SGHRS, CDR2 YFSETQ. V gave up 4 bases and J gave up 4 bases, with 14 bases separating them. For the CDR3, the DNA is TGCGCCAGCAGCGTGGAAGGACGCGGCTATGGCTACACCTTC. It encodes CASSVEGRGYGYTF.

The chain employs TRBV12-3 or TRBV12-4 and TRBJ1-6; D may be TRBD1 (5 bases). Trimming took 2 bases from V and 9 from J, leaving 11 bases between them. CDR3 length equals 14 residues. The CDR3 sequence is CASSLWGTTSPLHF. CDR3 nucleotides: TGTGCCAGCAGTTTATGGGGGACCACTTCACCCCTCCACTTT.

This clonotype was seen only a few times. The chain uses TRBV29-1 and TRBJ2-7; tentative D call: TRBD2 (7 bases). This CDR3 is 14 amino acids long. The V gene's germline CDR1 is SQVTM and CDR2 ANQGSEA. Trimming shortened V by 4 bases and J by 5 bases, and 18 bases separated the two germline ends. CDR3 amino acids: CSVGGGPGSHEQYF. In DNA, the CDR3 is TGCAGCGTTGGGGGGGGGCCGGGATCACACGAGCAGTACTTC.